This entry describes one TCR beta chain. Its specificity is not known. Germline assignment: CDR1 GTSNPN and CDR2 SVGIG (reference sequence). The CDR3 contains 13 residues. J lost 8 bases, V lost 5 bases, and 7 bases had no gene match. This record comes from a study of lymphopenia after photon versus proton radiotherapy. Regarding the study as a whole: Relative stability marked proton patients; photon patients lost diversity and naive cells.

Clones were sequenced by immunoSEQ multiplex PCR, and TCRdb holds only the in-frame ones, with some missing. The sample comprises about 45,000 clones, about 85% of which are singletons, and over 2% rests with the top ten. The sequence came from a man in his forties with gastric cancer. V usage is TRBV30 and J usage is TRBJ1-4, with 8 bases fitting TRBD1. Specimen: peripheral blood, collected from a patient treated with photon-based radiotherapy. The CDR3 bases are TGTGCCTGGGGAGGAACAGGGGGAGAAAAACTGTTTTTT. Protein product: CAWGGTGGEKLFF.